Reported below is one T cell receptor beta chain. Its matching antigen is unknown. The data are from a study of shared clonotypes between healthy human individuals. Study results and caveats: A reduction in generation probabilities was seen for non-shared clonotypes relative to those shared by all four donors.

The authors distributed each subset's genomic DNA evenly over several immunoSEQ plates. Template for every sorted-subset replicate PCR totaled about 200 ng DNA, tens of thousands of T cell genomes. Original processing methods: Filtering differed, since immunoSEQ gave only junction sequences and no quality scores. The data were produced by immunoSEQ multiplex PCR, yet TCRdb's version contains in-frame clones alone and is incomplete. For V, J and clone size, that table is used; D and trimming come from the DNA. Of a few million clones in the sample, approximately 95% were seen once. Germline V gene sequence: CDR1 PRHDT, CDR2 FYEKMQ (reference sequence). V was pared by 5 bases and J by 5 bases, with 8 bases of the junction left unmatched. The CDR3 loop spans 14 amino acids.

The clonotype originates from a man between 18 and 29 years old in good health. Some clones in this sample may be carry-over from other donors' samples. The chain joins TRBV13 to TRBJ2-7; 8 nucleotides agree with TRBD1. The sample was naive CD4+ T cells from PBMCs. Subset defined: CD45RA+ positively selected. The CDR3 loop is CASSPDRVSHEQYF. The CDR3 coding sequence is TGTGCCAGCAGCCCGGACAGGGTGAGCCACGAGCAGTACTTC.